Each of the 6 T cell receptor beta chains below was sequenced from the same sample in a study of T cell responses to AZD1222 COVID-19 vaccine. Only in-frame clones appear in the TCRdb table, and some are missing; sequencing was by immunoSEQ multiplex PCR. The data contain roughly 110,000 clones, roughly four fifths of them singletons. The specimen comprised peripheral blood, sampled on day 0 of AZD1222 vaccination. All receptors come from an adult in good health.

The CDR3 DNA reads TGTGCCAGCAGTTTTGCAGACCCCACCTATGGCTACACCTTC. This codes for CASSFADPTYGYTF. The chain carries TRBV28 and TRBJ1-2; D ambiguous. Looked up from germline, CDR1 is MDHEN and CDR2 is SYDVKM. V lost 3 bases and J 4 bases, leaving 12 bases between the germline ends. The CDR3 runs to 14 residues.

This CDR3 reads CASRGGLAGDNEQFF. DNA of the CDR3: TGTGCCAGTAGAGGGGGACTAGCGGGGGACAATGAGCAGTTCTTC. The V call is TRBV19, the J call TRBJ2-1, with TRBD2 identical over 14 bases. Germline CDR1 LNHDA, CDR2 SQIVND (reference sequence). Trimming removed 6 bases from V and 5 bases from J; junction bases left unmatched: 3. This CDR3 is built from 15 residues.

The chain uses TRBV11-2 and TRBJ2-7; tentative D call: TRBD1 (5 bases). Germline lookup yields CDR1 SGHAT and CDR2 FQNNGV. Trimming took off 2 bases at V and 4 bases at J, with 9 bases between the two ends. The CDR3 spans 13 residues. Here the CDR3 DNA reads TGTGCCAGCAGCTTACTCTCAGGGTACGAGCAGTACTTC. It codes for CASSLLSGYEQYF.

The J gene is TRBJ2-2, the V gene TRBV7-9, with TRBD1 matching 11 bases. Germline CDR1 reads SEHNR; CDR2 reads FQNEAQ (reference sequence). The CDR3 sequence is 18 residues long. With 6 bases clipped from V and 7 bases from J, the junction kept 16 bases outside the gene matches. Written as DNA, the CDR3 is TGTGCCAGCAGAACCGGGACAGGGGGAAAATCGGCCGGCGGGGAGCTGTTTTTT. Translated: CASRTGTGGKSAGGELFF.

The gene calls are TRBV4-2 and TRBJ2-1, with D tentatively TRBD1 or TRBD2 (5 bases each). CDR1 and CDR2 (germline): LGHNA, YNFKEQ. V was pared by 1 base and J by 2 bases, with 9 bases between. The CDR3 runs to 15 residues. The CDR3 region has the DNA TGTGCCAGCAGCCAAGGGGACGGAACCTACAATGAGCAGTTCTTC. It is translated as CASSQGDGTYNEQFF.

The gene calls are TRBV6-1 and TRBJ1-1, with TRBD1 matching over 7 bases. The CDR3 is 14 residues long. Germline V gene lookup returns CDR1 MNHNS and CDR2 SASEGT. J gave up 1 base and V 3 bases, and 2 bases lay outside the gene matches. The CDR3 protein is CASSERQGNTEAFF. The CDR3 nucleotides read TGTGCCAGCAGTGAGAGACAGGGGAACACTGAAGCTTTCTTT.